A selection of T cell receptor beta chains follows, all from one sample in a study of CD8+ T cells in alopecia areata. Measured with immunoSEQ multiplex PCR; TCRdb has only the in-frame clones, and not every one. The sample yields 130,000 to 150,000 clones, approximately 50% seen once. Sequencing used CD4+ T cells sorted from blood, obtained at week 0. These TCRs come from a human donor with alopecia areata. Both conserved end residues are part of each CDR3. Fields, in order: clone size, V gene, J gene, D gene, CDR3 DNA, CDR3 protein. D genes are given only for firm matches. Clone size is stated in some rows and not others, as once, few, many or a class when expanded.

-,TRBV27,TRBJ2-2,TRBD2,TGTGCCAGCAGCACCTACACGCGGGGACTAGCGGGAGTTTTTGGCGGGGAGCTGTTTTTT,CASSTYTRGLAGVFGGELFF
-,TRBV18,TRBJ2-3,-,TGTGCCAGCTCAACGGCAGATACGCAGTATTTT,CASSTADTQYF
-,TRBV30,TRBJ2-7,-,TGTGCCTGGAGTTACACACGACTAGGCGGGGACGAGCAGTACTTC,CAWSYTRLGGDEQYF
medium-sized,TRBV10-3,TRBJ2-1,TRBD2,TGTGCCATCAGTGGACGAGCGGGAGCGGTTTATGAGCAGTTCTTC,CAISGRAGAVYEQFF
-,TRBV4-3,TRBJ1-2,TRBD1,TGCGCCAGCAGCCAGGCAGGGGGTCCGTATGGCTACACCTTC,CASSQAGGPYGYTF
-,TRBV27,TRBJ1-2,-,TGTGCCAGCAGTCCCCGGCCTTTATATGGCTACACCTTC,CASSPRPLYGYTF
-,TRBV7-9,TRBJ2-5,-,TGTGCCAGCAGCTCATCCGAGACCCAGTACTTC,CASSSSETQYF
-,TRBV29-1,TRBJ2-5,TRBD1,TGCAGCGTTGAAGATCCAGACAGGGGGCAGGAGACCCAGTACTTC,CSVEDPDRGQETQYF
-,TRBV4-3,TRBJ2-7,-,TGCGCCAGCAGCTCCCGGGACACAGCCTACGAGCAGTACTTC,CASSSRDTAYEQYF
-,TRBV7-9,TRBJ2-1,TRBD2,TGTGCCAGCAGTGTTCCCGGGACTAGCGGGAGTAATGAGCAGTTCTTC,CASSVPGTSGSNEQFF
few,TRBV7-2,TRBJ2-1,TRBD2,TGTGCCAGCAGGTTAGCGGGAGGGCGGTACAATGAGCAGTTCTTC,CASRLAGGRYNEQFF
-,TRBV30,TRBJ1-2,-,TGTGCCTGGAGCATGGACGGCCCTAACTATGGCTACACCTTC,CAWSMDGPNYGYTF
-,TRBV6-5,TRBJ1-1,-,TGTGCCAGCAGTTACTCATGGGGACATGCAGCTTTCTTT,CASSYSWGHAAFF
-,TRBV5-1,TRBJ2-2,-,TGCGCCAGCAGCTTACGCGGAGGAAACACCGGGGAGCTGTTTTTT,CASSLRGGNTGELFF
few,TRBV6-4,TRBJ2-1,-,TGTGCCAGCAGTGTCTGGCAGGCGAATGAGCAGTTCTTC,CASSVWQANEQFF
-,TRBV30,TRBJ2-1,TRBD2,TGTGCCTGGATGGGAGCGGGAGGGAACAATGAGCAGTTCTTC,CAWMGAGGNNEQFF
-,TRBV9,TRBJ2-3,TRBD1,TGTGCCAGCAGCGTGACCATAGGACTGACAGGGGAACGTGTCGATACGCAGTATTTT,CASSVTIGLTGERVDTQYF
once,TRBV30,TRBJ2-4,-,TGTGCCTGGACCGGGGGCCCGGAGAACATTCAGTACTTC,CAWTGGPENIQYF
-,TRBV30,TRBJ2-2,-,TGTGCCTGGAGTAAGACTAGTACCGGGGAGCTGTTTTTT,CAWSKTSTGELFF
-,TRBV7-9,TRBJ1-1,-,TGTGCCAGCAATCGTCGGCAGGGCATAACTGAAGCTTTCTTT,CASNRRQGITEAFF
few,TRBV2,TRBJ2-5,TRBD1,TGTGCCAGCACCCAGACAGGGGAGAGGGAGACCCAGTACTTC,CASTQTGERETQYF
-,TRBV9,TRBJ1-5,-,TGTGCCAGCAGCGTAGGTCGGGGTCAGCCCCAGCATTTT,CASSVGRGQPQHF
-,TRBV19,TRBJ2-7,TRBD2,TGTGCCAGTAGCCGGGGGAGGGGATACGAGCAGTACTTC,CASSRGRGYEQYF
-,TRBV7-2,TRBJ1-2,-,TGTGCCAGCAGCTTAAGAGGGAGCCTCACCTTC,CASSLRGSLTF
few,TRBV4-3,TRBJ2-7,TRBD1,TGCGCCAGCAGCCATTCAGGGACAGCCAACCTCGAGCAGTACTTC,CASSHSGTANLEQYF
-,TRBV6-6,TRBJ1-5,-,TGTGCCAGCAGACTAGACAGTAATCAGCCCCAGCATTTT,CASRLDSNQPQHF
-,TRBV9,TRBJ2-1,-,TGTGCCAGCAGCGTAGGTAGGGGAACCTACAATGAGCAGTTCTTC,CASSVGRGTYNEQFF
few,TRBV30,TRBJ1-2,-,TGTGCCTGGAGTGTACAGGCTGCCTATGGCTACACCTTC,CAWSVQAAYGYTF
-,TRBV30,TRBJ2-1,TRBD1,TGTGCCTGGGGGGTGGACAGGGTTTACGACGAGCAGTTCTTC,CAWGVDRVYDEQFF
-,TRBV30,TRBJ2-3,-,TGTGCCTGGAGTCCCGGACACCTAAGCACAGATACGCAGTATTTT,CAWSPGHLSTDTQYF
-,TRBV19,TRBJ2-5,TRBD1,TGTGCCAGTAGGGGGACAGTGGTTGGGGAGACCCAGTACTTC,CASRGTVVGETQYF